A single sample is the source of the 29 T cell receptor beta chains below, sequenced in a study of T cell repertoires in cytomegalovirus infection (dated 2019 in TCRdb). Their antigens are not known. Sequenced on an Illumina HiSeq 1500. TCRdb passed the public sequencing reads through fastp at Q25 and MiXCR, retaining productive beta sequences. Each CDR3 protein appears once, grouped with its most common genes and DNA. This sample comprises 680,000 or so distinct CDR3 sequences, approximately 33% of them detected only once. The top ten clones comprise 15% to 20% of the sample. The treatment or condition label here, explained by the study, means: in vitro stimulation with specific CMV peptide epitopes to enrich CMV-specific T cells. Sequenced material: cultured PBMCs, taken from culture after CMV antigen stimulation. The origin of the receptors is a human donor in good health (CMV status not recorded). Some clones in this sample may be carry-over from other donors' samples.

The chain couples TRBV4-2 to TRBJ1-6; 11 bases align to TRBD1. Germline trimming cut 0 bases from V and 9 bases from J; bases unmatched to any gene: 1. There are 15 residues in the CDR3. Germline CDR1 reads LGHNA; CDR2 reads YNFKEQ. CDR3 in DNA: TGTGCCAGCAGCCAAGAGGGACAGGGGGTTTCACCCCTCCACTTT. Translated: CASSQEGQGVSPLHF.

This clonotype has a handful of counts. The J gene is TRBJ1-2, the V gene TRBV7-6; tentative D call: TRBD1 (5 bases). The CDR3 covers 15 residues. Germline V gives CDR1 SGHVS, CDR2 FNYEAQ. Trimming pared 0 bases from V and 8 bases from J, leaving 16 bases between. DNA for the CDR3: TGTGCCAGCAGCTTAGCGCTCGCGGGTGAGGGGGGCTACACCTTC. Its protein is CASSLALAGEGGYTF. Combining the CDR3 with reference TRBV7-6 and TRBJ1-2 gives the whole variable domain GAGVSQSPRYKVTKRGQDVALRCDPISGHVSLYWYRQALGQGPEFLTYFNYEAQQDKSGLPNDRFSAERPEGSISTLTIQRTEQRDSAMYRCASSLALAGEGGYTFGSGTRLTVV.

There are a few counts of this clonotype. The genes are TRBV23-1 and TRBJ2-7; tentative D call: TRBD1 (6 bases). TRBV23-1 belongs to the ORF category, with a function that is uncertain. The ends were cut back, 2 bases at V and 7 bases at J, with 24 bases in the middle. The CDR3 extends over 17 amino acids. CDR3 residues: CASSQPSPRGGPWEQYF. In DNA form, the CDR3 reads TGCGCCAGCAGTCAACCCTCCCCCAGGGGCGGACCGTGGGAGCAGTACTTC.

CDR3 coding DNA: TGTGCCAGCAGCTTGGGAGGACAGGGGATATATCAGCCCCAGCATTTT. The encoded protein is CASSLGGQGIYQPQHF. V is TRBV5-6 and J is TRBJ1-5; the match to TRBD1 covers 9 bases. V trimming: 0 bases; J trimming: 5 bases; junction bases outside the gene matches: 6. In germline, CDR1 is SGHDT, CDR2 YYEEEE. The CDR3 length is 16 residues.

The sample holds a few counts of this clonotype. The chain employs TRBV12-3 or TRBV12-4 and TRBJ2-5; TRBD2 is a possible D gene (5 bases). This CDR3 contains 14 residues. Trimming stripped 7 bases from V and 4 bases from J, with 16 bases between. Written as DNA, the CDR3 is TGTGCCAGCACCGACCGAGGGCTGGGAGAGACCCAGTACTTC. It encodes CASTDRGLGETQYF.

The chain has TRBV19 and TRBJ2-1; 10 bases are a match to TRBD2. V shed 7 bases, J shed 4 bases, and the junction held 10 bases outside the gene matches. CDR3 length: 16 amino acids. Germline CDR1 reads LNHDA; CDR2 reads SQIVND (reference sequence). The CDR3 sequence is CASNGGPSGSYNEQFF. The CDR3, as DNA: TGTGCCAGTAACGGAGGCCCTAGCGGGAGTTACAATGAGCAGTTCTTC.

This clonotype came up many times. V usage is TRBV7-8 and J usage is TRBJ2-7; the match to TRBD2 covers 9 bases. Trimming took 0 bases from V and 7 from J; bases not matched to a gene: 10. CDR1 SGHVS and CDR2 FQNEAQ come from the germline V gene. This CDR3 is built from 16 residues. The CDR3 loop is CASSLADLRLAGEQYF. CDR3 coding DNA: TGTGCCAGCAGCTTAGCCGATCTGCGGCTAGCGGGGGAGCAGTACTTC. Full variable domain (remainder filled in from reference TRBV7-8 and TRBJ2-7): GAGVSQSPRYKVAKRGQDVALRCDPISGHVSLFWYQQALGQGPEFLTYFQNEAQLDKSGLPSDRFFAERPEGSVSTLKIQRTQQEDSAVYLCASSLADLRLAGEQYFGPGTRLTVT.

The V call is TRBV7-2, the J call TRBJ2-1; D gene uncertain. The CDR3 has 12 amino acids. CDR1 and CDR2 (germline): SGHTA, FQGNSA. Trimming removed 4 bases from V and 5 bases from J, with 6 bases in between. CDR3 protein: CASSYLHNEQFF. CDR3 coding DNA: TGTGCCAGCAGCTACCTCCACAATGAGCAGTTCTTC. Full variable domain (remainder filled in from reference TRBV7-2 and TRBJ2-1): GAGVSQSPSNKVTEKGKDVELRCDPISGHTALYWYRQSLGQGLEFLIYFQGNSAPDKSGLPSDRFSAERTGGSVSTLTIQRTQQEDSAVYLCASSYLHNEQFFGPGTRLTVL.

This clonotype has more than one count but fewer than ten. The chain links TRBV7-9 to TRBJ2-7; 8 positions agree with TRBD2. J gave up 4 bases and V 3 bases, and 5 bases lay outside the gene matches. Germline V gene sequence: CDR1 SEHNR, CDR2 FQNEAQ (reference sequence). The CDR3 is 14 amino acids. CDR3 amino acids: CASSFDAGGYEQYF. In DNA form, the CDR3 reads TGTGCCAGCAGCTTCGATGCGGGGGGATACGAGCAGTACTTC.

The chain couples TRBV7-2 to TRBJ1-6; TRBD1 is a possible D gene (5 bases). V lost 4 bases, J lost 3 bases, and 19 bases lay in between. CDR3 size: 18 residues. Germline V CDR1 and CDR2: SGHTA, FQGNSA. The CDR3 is CASSSALAGSFYNSPLHF. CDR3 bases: TGTGCCAGCAGCTCAGCGTTAGCAGGGAGTTTCTATAATTCACCCCTCCACTTT. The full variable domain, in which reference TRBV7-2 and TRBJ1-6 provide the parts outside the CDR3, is GAGVSQSPSNKVTEKGKDVELRCDPISGHTALYWYRQSLGQGLEFLIYFQGNSAPDKSGLPSDRFSAERTGGSVSTLTIQRTQQEDSAVYLCASSSALAGSFYNSPLHFGNGTRLTVT.

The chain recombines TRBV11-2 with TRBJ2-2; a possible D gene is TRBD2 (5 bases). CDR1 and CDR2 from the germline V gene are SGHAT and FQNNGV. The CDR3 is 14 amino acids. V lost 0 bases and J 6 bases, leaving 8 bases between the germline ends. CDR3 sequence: CASSLDLGAGELFF. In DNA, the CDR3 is TGTGCCAGCAGCTTAGATCTCGGGGCCGGGGAGCTGTTTTTT.

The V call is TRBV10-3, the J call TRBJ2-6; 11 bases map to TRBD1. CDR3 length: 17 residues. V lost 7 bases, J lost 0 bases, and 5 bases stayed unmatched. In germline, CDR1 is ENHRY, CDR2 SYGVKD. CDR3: CAINRDRGDSGANVLTF. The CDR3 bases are TGTGCCATCAATCGGGACAGGGGGGACTCTGGGGCCAACGTCCTGACTTTC.

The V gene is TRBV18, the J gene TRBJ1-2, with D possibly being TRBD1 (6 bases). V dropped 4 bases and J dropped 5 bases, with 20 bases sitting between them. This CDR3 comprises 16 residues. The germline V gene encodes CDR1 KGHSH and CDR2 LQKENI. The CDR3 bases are TGTGCCAGCTCACACCTGGGTGGGGGCTCCATGTATGGCTACACCTTC. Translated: CASSHLGGGSMYGYTF.

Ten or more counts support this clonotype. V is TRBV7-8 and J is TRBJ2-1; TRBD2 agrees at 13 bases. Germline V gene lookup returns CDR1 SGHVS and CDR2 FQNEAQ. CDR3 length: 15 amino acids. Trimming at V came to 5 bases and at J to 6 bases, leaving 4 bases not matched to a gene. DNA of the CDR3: TGTGCCAGCAGCCCGCGGACTAGCGGGAGCAATGAGCAGTTCTTC. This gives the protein CASSPRTSGSNEQFF.

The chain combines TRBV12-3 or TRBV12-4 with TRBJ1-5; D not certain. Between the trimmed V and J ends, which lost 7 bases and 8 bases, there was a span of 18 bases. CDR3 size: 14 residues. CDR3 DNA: TGTGCCAGCATTCCTGACACCCGAAACGAGCCCCAGCATTTT. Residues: CASIPDTRNEPQHF.

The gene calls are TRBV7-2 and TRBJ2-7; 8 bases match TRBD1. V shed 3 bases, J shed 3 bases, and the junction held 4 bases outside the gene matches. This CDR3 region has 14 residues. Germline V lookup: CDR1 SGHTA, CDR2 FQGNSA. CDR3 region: CASSLEGQVYEQYF. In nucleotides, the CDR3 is TGTGCCAGCAGCTTGGAGGGACAGGTCTACGAGCAGTACTTC.

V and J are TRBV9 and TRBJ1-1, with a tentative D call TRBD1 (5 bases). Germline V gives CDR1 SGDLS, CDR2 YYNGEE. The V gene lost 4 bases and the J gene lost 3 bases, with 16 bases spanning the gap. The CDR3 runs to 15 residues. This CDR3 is CASSPRGGTDTEAFF. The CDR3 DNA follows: TGTGCCAGCAGCCCCCGTGGAGGGACGGACACTGAAGCTTTCTTT.

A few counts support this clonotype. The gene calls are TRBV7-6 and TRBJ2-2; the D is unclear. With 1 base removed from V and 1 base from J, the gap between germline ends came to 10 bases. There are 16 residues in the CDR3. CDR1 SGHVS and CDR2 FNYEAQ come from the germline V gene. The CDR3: CASSLDYGKNTGELFF. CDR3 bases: TGTGCCAGCAGCTTAGACTATGGAAAGAACACCGGGGAGCTGTTTTTT.

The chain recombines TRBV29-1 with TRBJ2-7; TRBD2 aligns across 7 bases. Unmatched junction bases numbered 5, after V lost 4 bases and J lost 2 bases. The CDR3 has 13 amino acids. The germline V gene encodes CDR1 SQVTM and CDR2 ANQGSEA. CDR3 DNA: TGCAGCGTTGTCGCGGGGGATACCTACGAGCAGTACTTC. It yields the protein CSVVAGDTYEQYF.

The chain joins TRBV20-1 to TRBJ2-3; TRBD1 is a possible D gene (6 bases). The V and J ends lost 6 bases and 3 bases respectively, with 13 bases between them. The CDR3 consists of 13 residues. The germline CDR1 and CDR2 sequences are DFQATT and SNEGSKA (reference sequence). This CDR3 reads CSAFDRRTDTQYF. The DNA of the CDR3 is TGCAGTGCGTTCGACAGGAGGACAGATACGCAGTATTTT.

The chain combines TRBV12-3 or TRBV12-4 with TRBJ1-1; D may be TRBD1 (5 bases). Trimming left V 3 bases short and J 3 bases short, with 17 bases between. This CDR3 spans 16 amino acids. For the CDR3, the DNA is TGTGCCAGCAGTTTTCCCGCAGGGAGGGGATACACTGAAGCTTTCTTT. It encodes CASSFPAGRGYTEAFF.

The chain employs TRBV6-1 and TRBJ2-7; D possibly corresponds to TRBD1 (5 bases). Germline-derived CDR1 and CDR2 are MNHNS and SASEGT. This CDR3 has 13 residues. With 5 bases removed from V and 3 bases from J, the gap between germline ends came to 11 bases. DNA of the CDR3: TGTGCCAGCAGTCCGACAGTACTCTACGAGCAGTACTTC. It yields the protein CASSPTVLYEQYF.

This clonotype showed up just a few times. The CDR3 reads CSAREDTDTQYF. In DNA form, the CDR3 reads TGCAGTGCTAGAGAGGACACAGATACGCAGTATTTT. The V call is TRBV20-1, the J call TRBJ2-3; D unclear. Trimming took off 0 bases at V and 2 bases at J, with 3 bases between the two ends. Germline V gene sequence: CDR1 DFQATT, CDR2 SNEGSKA (reference sequence). The CDR3 covers 12 residues.

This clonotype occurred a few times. For the CDR3, the DNA is TGTGCCAGCTTCCAATTAACAACTAATGAAAAACTGTTTTTT. This sequence encodes CASFQLTTNEKLFF. The chain uses TRBV2 and TRBJ1-4; D gene uncertain. The CDR3 extends over 14 amino acids. Per the germline V gene, CDR1 is SNHLY and CDR2 is FYNNEI. The V and J ends lost 8 bases and 0 bases respectively, with 10 bases between them.

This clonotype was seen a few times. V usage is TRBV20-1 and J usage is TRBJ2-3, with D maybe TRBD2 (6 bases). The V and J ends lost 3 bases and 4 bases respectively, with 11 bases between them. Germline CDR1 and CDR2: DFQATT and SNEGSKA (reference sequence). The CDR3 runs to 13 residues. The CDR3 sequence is CSARDYQADTQYF. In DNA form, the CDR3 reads TGCAGTGCTAGGGACTACCAGGCAGATACGCAGTATTTT.

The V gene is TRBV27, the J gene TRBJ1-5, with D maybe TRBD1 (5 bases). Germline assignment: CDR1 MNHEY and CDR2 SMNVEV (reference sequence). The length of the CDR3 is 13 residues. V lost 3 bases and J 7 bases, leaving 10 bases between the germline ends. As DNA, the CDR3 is TGTGCCAGCAGTTTGGCAGGGATGCAGCCCCAGCATTTT. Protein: CASSLAGMQPQHF.

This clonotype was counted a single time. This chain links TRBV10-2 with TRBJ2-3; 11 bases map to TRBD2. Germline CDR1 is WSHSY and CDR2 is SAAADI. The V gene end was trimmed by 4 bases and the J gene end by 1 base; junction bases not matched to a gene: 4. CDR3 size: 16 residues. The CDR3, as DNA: TGCGCCAGCAGTGGCTTACTAGCGGGGGGCACAGATACGCAGTATTTT. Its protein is CASSGLLAGGTDTQYF.

The CDR3, as DNA: TGTGCCAGCAACCGACCGGGATCCCGGAGAGATCAGCCCCAGCATTTT. This codes for CASNRPGSRRDQPQHF. V gene TRBV6-1 combines with J gene TRBJ1-5; D gene uncertain. Germline CDR1 reads MNHNS; CDR2 reads SASEGT. There are 16 residues in the CDR3. Trimming stripped 7 bases from V and 5 bases from J, with 21 bases between.

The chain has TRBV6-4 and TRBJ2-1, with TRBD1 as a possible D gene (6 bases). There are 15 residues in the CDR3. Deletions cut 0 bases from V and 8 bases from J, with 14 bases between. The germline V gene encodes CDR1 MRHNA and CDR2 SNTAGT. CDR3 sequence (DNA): TGTGCCAGCAGTGACTCGATAAGTGGGGGCTATGAGCAGTTCTTC. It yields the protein CASSDSISGGYEQFF.